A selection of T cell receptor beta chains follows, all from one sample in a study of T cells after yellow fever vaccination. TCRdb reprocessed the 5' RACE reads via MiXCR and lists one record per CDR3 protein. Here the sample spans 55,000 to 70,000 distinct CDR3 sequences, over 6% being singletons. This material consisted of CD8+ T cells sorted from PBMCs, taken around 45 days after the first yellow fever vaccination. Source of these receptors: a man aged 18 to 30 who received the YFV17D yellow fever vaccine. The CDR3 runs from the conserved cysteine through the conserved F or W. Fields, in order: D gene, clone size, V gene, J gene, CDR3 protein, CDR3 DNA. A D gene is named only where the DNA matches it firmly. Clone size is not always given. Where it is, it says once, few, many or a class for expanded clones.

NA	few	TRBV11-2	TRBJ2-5	CASSLDNRAREETQYF	TGTGCCAGCAGCTTAGATAATAGGGCCAGGGAAGAGACCCAGTACTTC
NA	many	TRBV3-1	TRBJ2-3	CASSQVTDTQYF	TGTGCCAGCAGCCAAGTTACAGATACGCAGTATTTT
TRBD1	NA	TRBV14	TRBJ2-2	CASSQVDDDGRGRFGGRTGELFF	TGTGCCAGCAGCCAGGTGGATGATGATGGCAGGGGGCGCTTTGGGGGCAGGACCGGGGAGCTGTTTTTT
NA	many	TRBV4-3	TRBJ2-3	CASSQEARQVGPRTDTQYF	TGCGCCAGCAGCCAAGAAGCACGACAGGTCGGGCCCCGCACAGATACGCAGTATTTT
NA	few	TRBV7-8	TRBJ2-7	CASSLASKGDTRYEQYF	TGTGCCAGCAGCTTAGCCAGTAAGGGCGACACTCGCTACGAGCAGTACTTC
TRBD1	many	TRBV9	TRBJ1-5	CASSPTGVNNQPQHF	TGTGCCAGCAGCCCGACAGGGGTGAACAATCAGCCCCAGCATTTT
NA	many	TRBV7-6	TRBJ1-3	CASSLDGSGNTIYF	TGTGCCAGCAGCTTAGACGGCTCTGGAAACACCATATATTTT
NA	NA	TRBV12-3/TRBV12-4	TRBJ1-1	CASSLNPSGKTEAFF	TGTGCCAGCAGTTTGAATCCCTCAGGGAAGACTGAAGCTTTCTTT
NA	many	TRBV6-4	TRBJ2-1	CASSDSNRGGEQFF	TGTGCCAGCAGTGACTCGAACAGGGGAGGTGAGCAGTTCTTC
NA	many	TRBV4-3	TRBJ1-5	CASSQGLGLGPNQPQHF	TGCGCCAGCAGCCAAGGGCTGGGGCTGGGCCCTAATCAGCCCCAGCATTTT
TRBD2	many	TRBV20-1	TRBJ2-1	CSAQPSSGGANEQFF	TGCAGTGCCCAACCCTCTAGCGGGGGGGCCAATGAGCAGTTCTTC
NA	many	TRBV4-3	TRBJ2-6	CASSQVSAFGANVLTF	TGCGCCAGCAGCCAAGTTTCAGCTTTTGGGGCCAACGTCCTGACTTTC
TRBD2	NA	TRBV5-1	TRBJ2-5	CASSLLTSGGIGRETQYF	TGCGCCAGCAGCTTGCTGACTAGCGGGGGAATCGGTCGTGAGACCCAGTACTTC
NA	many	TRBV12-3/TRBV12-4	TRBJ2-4	CASSFSYRAEAKNIQYF	TGTGCCAGCAGTTTTTCGTATCGGGCAGAGGCAAAAAACATTCAGTACTTC
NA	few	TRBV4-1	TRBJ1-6	CASSPGPGDDSPLHF	TGCGCCAGCAGCCCTGGGCCAGGGGACGATTCACCCCTCCACTTT
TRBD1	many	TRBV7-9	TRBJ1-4	CASRTGGEPLFF	TGTGCCAGCAGGACAGGGGGCGAGCCACTGTTTTTT
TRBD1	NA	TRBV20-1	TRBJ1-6	CSQRDRENSPLHF	TGCAGTCAGAGGGACAGAGAAAATTCACCCCTCCACTTT
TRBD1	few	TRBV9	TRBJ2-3	CASSVASWDRSTDTQYF	TGTGCCAGCAGCGTAGCATCGTGGGACAGAAGCACAGATACGCAGTATTTT
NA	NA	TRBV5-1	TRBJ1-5	CASSLAPGQPQHF	TGCGCCAGCAGCTTGGCCCCAGGTCAGCCCCAGCATTTT
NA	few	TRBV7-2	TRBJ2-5	CASSSDPGDQETQYF	TGTGCCAGCAGCTCCGATCCGGGGGACCAGGAGACCCAGTACTTC
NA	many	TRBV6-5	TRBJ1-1	CASSYSGDNTEAFF	TGTGCCAGCAGTTACTCAGGTGACAACACTGAAGCTTTCTTT
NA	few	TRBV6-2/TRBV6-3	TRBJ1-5	CASKSRVNQPQHF	TGTGCCAGCAAATCTAGGGTGAATCAGCCCCAGCATTTT
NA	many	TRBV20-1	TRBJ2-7	CSANPRRSSYEQYF	TGCAGTGCTAACCCCAGGCGGAGCTCCTACGAGCAGTACTTC
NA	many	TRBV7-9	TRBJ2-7	CASSLPGQRTYEQYF	TGTGCCAGCAGCTTACCGGGCCAGAGAACCTACGAGCAGTACTTC
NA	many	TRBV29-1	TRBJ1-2	CSVFEASHALNYGYTF	TGCAGCGTTTTTGAGGCTTCCCATGCCCTTAACTATGGCTACACCTTC
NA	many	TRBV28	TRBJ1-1	CASTTEAFF	TGTGCCAGCACCACCGAAGCTTTCTTT
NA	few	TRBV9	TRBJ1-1	CASSAGGNLNTEAFF	TGTGCCAGCAGCGCCGGGGGTAACTTGAACACTGAAGCTTTCTTT